This TCR beta chain was documented in a study of CD8+ T cells in alopecia areata (dated by TCRdb to the late 2010s). At the level of the whole study: Treated patients were enrolled in an open-label pilot trial of oral tofacitinib at 5 to 10 mg twice daily for moderate-to-severe alopecia areata. RNA was extracted with the PAXgene miRNA kit for fixed scalp, the miRNeasy kit for PBMCs, and the RNeasy kit for mouse skin. Scalp clonality was compared among normal scalp (n=4), patchy alopecia areata scalp (n=8), and alopecia totalis/universalis scalp (n=8). Tofacitinib was administered for 6 to 18 months, and 6 months of follow-up off drug were then conducted to assess delayed response and recurrence. On the human side, TCRbeta sequencing was run on scalp tissue and on sorted CD4+ and CD8+ peripheral blood T cells from healthy controls and from alopecia areata patients with either patchy or totalis/universalis disease. Disease severity in treated patients was measured with the SALT score, which quantifies the percentage of affected scalp surface area. The study used high-throughput TCRbeta sequencing to examine T cell clonal expansion in alopecia areata, in both the C3H/HeJ mouse model and human patients. immunoSEQ multiplex PCR using 35 Vbeta forward primers and 13 Jbeta reverse primers was used to amplify TCRbeta CDR3 regions. Tofacitinib-treated patients had biopsies at baseline and at 4 and 24 weeks of treatment, with a later scalp biopsy in several patients.

Comments on this clone: There is no known antigen for this receptor. Qualities for individual bases were not recorded, and no much larger clone is one base off.

Taken from cysteine to phenylalanine, the CDR3 has 17 residues. Solely the CDR3 DNA is kept, with 51 bases framed from the first base. According to the germline V gene, CDR1 reads MDHEN and CDR2 reads SYDVKM. Ends trimmed: V by 4 bases, J by 3 bases; bases unmatched to a gene: 12. Overall study outcomes, separate from this receptor: Resident alphabeta T cells in normal human skin are also sequenced, complicating scalp TCR repertoire analysis, unlike mouse skin dominated by gammadelta T cells. Shared TCR sequences between patients were less evident than in mice, which may be partly attributable to HLA diversity in the patient population. Compared with normal scalp, lesional scalp had higher clonality and more expanded CD8+ clones, particularly in alopecia totalis/universalis, a pattern that suggests antigenic drive. During tofacitinib treatment, many expanded lesional clones stuck around in both scalp and blood, and this persistence may partly explain why relapse happens after treatment is stopped. Tofacitinib significantly lowered scalp clonality and the number of expanded CD8+ clones among the top 100 scalp clones. Because the treated cohort was small and had only one nonresponder, larger studies are needed to examine links between baseline CD8+ expansion and response.

The sample's time point label, in plain terms: roughly 27 days on oral tofacitinib. The treatment or condition label for this specimen denotes: oral pan-JAK inhibitor, 5-10 mg twice daily. From alopecia areata patients, peripheral blood was collected along with lesional scalp punch biopsies. PBMCs were isolated by density centrifugation and stained for CD3, CD4 and CD8, after which CD4+ and CD8+ T cells were sorted on a FACSAria. To prepare the library, the immunoSEQ multiplex PCR assay was applied. For TCR sequencing, RNA was extracted from every sample and reverse transcribed into cDNA to serve as template. First-strand cDNA was synthesized with SuperScript III using a 2:1 mix of oligo-dT and random hexamers. A synthetic immune receptor repertoire was used to gauge amplification bias, and whatever bias remained was removed computationally. In the source study's methods: After raw reads were preprocessed to remove errors, the CDR3 was defined following IMGT conventions as running from the conserved cysteine to phenylalanine. To get clonality, Shannon entropy was normalized by log2 of the number of productive unique TCRs and the result was subtracted from 1. Whether each scalp clone was CD4 or CD8 was inferred by checking scalp TCRbeta sequences against the CD4 and CD8 repertoires from sorted blood. Imported from immuneACCESS, the table was reduced by TCRdb to in-frame sequences with V and J called. These copies leave out some clones; in studies compared against another copy, an unresolved V gene accounts for under half, and the cause of the remainder is not known. The V and J calls and the clone size are those of that table, but D and trimming were determined from the DNA. The sample table shows about 190,000 clones, and around 60% are seen once. Together, the top ten hold around 0.69% of the sample.

The rearranged chain carries TRBV28 and TRBJ2-1; TRBD2 matches 7 bases in the middle. This clonotype was obtained from a human donor with alopecia areata. Sample: CD4+ T cells sorted from blood, taken at week 4, from a patient treated with tofacitinib. The CDR3 region has the sequence CASSSTPAAGDYNEQFF. DNA sequence: TGTGCCAGCAGTTCAACACCGGCGGCGGGAGACTACAATGAGCAGTTCTTC. Supplemented by the reference TRBV28 and TRBJ2-1 proteins around the CDR3, the complete variable domain is DVKVTQSSRYLVKRTGEKVFLECVQDMDHENMFWYRQDPGLGLRLIYFSYDVKMKEKGDIPEGYSVSREKKERFSLILESASTNQTSMYLCASSSTPAAGDYNEQFFGPGTRLTVL.